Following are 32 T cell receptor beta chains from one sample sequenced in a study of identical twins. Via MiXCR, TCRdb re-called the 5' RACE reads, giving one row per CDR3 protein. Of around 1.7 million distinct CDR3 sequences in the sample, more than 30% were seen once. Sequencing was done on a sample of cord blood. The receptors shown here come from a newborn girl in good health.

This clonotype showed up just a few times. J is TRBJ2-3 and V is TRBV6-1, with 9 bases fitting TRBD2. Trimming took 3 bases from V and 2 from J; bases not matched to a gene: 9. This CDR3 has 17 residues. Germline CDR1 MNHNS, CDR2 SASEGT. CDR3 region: CASSEPPSGRLTDTQYF. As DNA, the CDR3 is TGTGCCAGCAGTGAGCCCCCGAGCGGGAGGCTCACAGATACGCAGTATTTT.

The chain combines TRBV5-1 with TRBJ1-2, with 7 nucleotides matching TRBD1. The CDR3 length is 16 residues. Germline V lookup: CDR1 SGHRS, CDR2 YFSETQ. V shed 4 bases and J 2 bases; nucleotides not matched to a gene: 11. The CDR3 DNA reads TGCGCCAGCAGCCAGTCCCCTCAGGGGGGGAACTATGGCTACACCTTC. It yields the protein CASSQSPQGGNYGYTF.

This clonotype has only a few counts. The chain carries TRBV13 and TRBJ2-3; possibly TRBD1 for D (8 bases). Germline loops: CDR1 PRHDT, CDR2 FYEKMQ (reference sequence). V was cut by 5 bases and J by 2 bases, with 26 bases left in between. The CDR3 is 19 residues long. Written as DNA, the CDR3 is TGTGCCAGCAGCCCACAGGGGGAGGGGGCGAGGAGCACCACAGATACGCAGTATTTT. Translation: CASSPQGEGARSTTDTQYF.

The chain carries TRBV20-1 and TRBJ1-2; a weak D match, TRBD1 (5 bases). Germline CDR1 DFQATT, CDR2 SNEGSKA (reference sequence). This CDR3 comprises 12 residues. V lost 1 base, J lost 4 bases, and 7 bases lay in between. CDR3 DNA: TGCAGTGCTAGAGGGGGCGCCTATGGCTACACCTTC. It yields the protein CSARGGAYGYTF.

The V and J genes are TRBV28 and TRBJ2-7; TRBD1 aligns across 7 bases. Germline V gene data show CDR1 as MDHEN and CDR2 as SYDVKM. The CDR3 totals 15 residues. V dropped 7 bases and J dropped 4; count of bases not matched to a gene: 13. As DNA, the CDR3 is TGTGCCAGCACCTTAGGGGCAGGGGGACCTTACGAGCAGTACTTC. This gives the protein CASTLGAGGPYEQYF.

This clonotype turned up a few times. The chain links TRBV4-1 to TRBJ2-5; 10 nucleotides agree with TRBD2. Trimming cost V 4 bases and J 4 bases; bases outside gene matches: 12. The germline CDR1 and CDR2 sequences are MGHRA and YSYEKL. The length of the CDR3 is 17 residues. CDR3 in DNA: TGCGCCAGCAGCCCAAGGGAGCGGCCTAGCGGGAGAGAGACCCAGTACTTC. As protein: CASSPRERPSGRETQYF.

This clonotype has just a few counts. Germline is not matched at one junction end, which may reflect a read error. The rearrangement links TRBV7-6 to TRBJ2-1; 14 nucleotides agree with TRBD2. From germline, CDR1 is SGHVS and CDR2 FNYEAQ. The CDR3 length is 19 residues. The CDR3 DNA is TGTGCCAGCAGCTTAGTCCCGTTGACTAGCGGGGGGGTCTACAATGAGCGGTTCTTC. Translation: CASSLVPLTSGGVYNERFF.

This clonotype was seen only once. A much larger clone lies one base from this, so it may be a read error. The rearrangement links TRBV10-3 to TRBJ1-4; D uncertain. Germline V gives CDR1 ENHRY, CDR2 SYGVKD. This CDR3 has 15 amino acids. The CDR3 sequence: CAISKSGNTREKLFF. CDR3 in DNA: TGTGCCATCAGTAAGTCGGGGAATACGCGAGAAAAACTGTTTTTT.

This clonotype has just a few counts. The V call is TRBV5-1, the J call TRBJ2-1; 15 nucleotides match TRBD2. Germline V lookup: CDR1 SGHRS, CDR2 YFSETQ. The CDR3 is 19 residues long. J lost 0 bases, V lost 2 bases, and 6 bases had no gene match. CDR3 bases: TGCGCCAGCAGCTTACCGGGACTAGCGGGAGGAGGCTCCTACAATGAGCAGTTCTTC. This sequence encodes CASSLPGLAGGGSYNEQFF.

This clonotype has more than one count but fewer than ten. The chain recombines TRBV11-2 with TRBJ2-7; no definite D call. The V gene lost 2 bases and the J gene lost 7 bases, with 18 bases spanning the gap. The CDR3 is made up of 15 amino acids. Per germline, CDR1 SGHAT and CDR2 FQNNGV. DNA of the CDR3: TGTGCCAGCAGCTTAATTCCCAATACCCCCTTGGAGCAGTACTTC. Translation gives CASSLIPNTPLEQYF.

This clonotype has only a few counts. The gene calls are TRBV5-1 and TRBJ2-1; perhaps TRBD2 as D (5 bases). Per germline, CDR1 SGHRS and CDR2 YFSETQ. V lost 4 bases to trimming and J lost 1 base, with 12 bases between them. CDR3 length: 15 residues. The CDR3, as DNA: TGCGCCAGCAGCCCCGATAGCGTTTCCTACAATGAGCAGTTCTTC. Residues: CASSPDSVSYNEQFF.

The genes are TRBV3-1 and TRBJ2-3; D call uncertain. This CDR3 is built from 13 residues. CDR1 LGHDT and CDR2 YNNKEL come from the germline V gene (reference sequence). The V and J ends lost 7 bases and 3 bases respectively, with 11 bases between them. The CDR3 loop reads CASTTVGTDTQYF. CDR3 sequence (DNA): TGTGCCAGCACCACGGTTGGGACAGATACGCAGTATTTT.

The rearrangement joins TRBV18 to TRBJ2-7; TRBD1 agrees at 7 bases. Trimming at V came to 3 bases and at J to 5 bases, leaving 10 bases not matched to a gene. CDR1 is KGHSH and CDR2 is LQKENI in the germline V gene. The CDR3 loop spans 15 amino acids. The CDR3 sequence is CASSPILGTVHEQYF. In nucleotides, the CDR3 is TGTGCCAGCTCACCTATATTAGGGACAGTCCACGAGCAGTACTTC.

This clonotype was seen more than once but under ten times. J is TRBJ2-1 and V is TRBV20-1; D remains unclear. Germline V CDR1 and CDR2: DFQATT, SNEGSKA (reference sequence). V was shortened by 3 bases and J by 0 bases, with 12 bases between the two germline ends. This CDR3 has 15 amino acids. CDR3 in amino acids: CSASLAAVSYNEQFF. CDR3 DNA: TGCAGTGCTAGTCTGGCGGCGGTCTCCTACAATGAGCAGTTCTTC.

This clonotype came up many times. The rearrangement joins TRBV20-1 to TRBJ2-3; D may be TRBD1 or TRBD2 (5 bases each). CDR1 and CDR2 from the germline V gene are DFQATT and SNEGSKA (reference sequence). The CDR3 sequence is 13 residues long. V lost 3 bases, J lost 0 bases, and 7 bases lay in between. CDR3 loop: CSASGASTDTQYF. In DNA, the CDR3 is TGCAGTGCTAGCGGGGCTAGCACAGATACGCAGTATTTT.

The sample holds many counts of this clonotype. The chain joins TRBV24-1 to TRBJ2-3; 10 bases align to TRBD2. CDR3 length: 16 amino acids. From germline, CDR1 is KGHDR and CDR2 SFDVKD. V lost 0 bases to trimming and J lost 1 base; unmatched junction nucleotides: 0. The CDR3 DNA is TGTGCCACCAGTGATTTGGGACTAGCGGGCACAGATACGCAGTATTTT. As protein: CATSDLGLAGTDTQYF.

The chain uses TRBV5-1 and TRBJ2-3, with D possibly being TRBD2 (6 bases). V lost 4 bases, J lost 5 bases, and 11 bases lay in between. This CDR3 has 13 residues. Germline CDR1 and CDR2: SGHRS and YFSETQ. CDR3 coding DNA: TGCGCCAGCAGCCCCCTTAGCGGAGATACGCAGTATTTT. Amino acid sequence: CASSPLSGDTQYF.

The CDR3 bases are TGCAGTGCTAGAGTGAGCGGGAACGTTTACGAGCAGTACTTC. Protein product: CSARVSGNVYEQYF. The chain uses TRBV20-1 and TRBJ2-7; 7 bases match TRBD2. V lost 1 base and J lost 4; bases outside the gene matches: 7. Per germline, CDR1 DFQATT and CDR2 SNEGSKA (reference sequence). The CDR3 has 14 amino acids.

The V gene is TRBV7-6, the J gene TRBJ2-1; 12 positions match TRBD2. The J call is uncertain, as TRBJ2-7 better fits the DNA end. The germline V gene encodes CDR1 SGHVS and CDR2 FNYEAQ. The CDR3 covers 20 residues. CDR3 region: CASSLALAGGTLSSYNEQYF. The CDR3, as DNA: TGTGCCAGCAGCTTAGCACTAGCGGGAGGAACTTTAAGCTCCTACAATGAGCAGTACTTC.

The CDR3 is CSARRVRETPLNEQYF. The CDR3 bases are TGCAGTGCTAGAAGGGTGAGGGAGACTCCACTCAATGAGCAGTACTTC. V gene TRBV20-1 combines with J gene TRBJ2-7; D might be TRBD2 (5 bases). The CDR3 totals 16 residues. Germline assignment: CDR1 DFQATT and CDR2 SNEGSKA (reference sequence). The ends were cut back, 2 bases at V and 7 bases at J, with 24 bases in the middle.

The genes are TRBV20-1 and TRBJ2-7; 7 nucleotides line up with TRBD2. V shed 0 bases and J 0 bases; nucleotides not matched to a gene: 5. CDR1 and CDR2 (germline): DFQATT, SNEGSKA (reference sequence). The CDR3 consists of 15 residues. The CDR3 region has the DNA TGCAGTGCTAGAGATCAGCGGGACCCCTCCTACGAGCAGTACTTC. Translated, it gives CSARDQRDPSYEQYF.

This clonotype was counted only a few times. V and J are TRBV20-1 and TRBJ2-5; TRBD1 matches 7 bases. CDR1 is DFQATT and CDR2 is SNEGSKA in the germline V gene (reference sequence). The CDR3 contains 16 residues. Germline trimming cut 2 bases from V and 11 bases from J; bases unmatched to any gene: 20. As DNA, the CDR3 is TGCAGTGCTAGACCATCGGACAGGTCCCCTTTGGGGGAGCAGTACTTC. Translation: CSARPSDRSPLGEQYF.

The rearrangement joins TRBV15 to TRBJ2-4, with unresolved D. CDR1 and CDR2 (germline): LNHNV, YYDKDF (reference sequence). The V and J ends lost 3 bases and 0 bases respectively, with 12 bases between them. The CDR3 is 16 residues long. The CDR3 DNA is TGTGCCACCAGCAGTGATCCGGCCCTAGCCAAAAACATTCAGTACTTC. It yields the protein CATSSDPALAKNIQYF.

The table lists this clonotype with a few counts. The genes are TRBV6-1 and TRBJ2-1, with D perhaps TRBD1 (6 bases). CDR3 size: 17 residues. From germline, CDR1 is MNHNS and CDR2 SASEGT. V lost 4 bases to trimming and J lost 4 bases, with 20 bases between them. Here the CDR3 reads CASSGNRQDPTYNEQFF. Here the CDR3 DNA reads TGTGCCAGCAGTGGTAATAGACAGGACCCAACTTACAATGAGCAGTTCTTC.

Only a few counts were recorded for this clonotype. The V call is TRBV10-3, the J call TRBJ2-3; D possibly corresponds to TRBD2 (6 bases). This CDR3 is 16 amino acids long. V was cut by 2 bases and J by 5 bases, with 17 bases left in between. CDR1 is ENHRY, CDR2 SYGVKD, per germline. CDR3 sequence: CAISEPYGGGRDTQYF. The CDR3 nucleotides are TGTGCCATCAGTGAGCCTTACGGGGGAGGAAGAGATACGCAGTATTTT.

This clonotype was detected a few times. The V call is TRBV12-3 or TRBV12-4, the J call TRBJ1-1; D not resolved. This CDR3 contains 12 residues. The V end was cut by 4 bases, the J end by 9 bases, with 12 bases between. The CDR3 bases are TGTGCCAGCAGTTCTCGACTGGAACAAGCTTTCTTT. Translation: CASSSRLEQAFF.

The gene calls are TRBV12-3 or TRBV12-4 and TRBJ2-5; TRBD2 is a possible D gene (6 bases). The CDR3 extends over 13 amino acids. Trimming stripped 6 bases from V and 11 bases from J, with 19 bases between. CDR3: CASSFSRVREQYF. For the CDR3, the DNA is TGTGCCAGCAGCTTTAGCAGGGTTCGGGAGCAGTACTTC.

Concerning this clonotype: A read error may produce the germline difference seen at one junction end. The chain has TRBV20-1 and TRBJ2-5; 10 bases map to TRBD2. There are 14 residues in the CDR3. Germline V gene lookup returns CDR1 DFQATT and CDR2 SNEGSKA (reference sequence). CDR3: CSAGEGLAEETQYF. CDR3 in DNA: TGCAGTGCTGGAGAAGGACTAGCGGAAGAGACCCAGTACTTC.

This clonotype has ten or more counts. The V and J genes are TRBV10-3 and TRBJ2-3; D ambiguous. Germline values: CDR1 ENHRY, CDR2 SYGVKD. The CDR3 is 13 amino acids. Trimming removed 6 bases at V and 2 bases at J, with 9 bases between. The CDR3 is CAISAEFTDTQYF. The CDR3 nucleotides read TGTGCCATCAGCGCGGAATTCACAGATACGCAGTATTTT.

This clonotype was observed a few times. In nucleotides, the CDR3 is TGTGCCAGCAGTTACTCCGTTACAGAATATACGCAGTATTTT. Translation: CASSYSVTEYTQYF. V is TRBV6-5 and J is TRBJ2-3; D call uncertain. Trimming took off 0 bases at V and 7 bases at J, with 11 bases between the two ends. Germline-derived CDR1 and CDR2 are MNHEY and SVGAGI. The CDR3 is 14 residues long.

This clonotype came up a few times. For the CDR3, the DNA is TGCAGTGCTATAGGGGCTAAGGCGGGACTCTACAATGAGCAGTTCTTC. It yields the protein CSAIGAKAGLYNEQFF. This sequence joins TRBV20-1 and TRBJ2-1; D may be TRBD2 (6 bases). The CDR3 totals 16 residues. V was trimmed by 4 bases and J by 3 bases, leaving 19 bases between them. CDR1 is DFQATT and CDR2 is SNEGSKA in the germline V gene (reference sequence).

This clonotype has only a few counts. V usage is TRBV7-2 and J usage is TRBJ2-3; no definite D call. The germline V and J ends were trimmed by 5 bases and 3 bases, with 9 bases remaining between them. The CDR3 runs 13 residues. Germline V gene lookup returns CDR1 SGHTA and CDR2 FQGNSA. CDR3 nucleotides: TGTGCCAGCAGCCCCCAACAGACAGATACGCAGTATTTT. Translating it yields CASSPQQTDTQYF.